This is a list of T cell receptor beta chains from one sample in a study of shared clonotypes between healthy human individuals. Profiled with immunoSEQ multiplex PCR; TCRdb holds only in-frame clones, not every one. The table has 2 million to 2.5 million clones, more than 85% seen once. The material sequenced was naive CD4+ T cells from PBMCs. The source is a man younger than 35 in good health. Some clones in this sample may be carry-over from other donors' samples. Both conserved end residues are part of each CDR3. A D gene is named only where the DNA matches it firmly. Rows give clone size only sometimes, using once, few, many, or a class for an expanded clone.

CDR3aa	CDR3nt	abundance	d_gene	len	v_gene	j_gene
CASRPPESTGKREAFF	TGTGCCAGCAGACCTCCCGAATCGACAGGAAAGCGAGAAGCTTTCTTT	once	.	16	TRBV28	TRBJ1-1
CATSPSGSYEQYF	TGTGCCACCAGTCCTAGCGGGAGCTACGAGCAGTACTTC	.	TRBD2	13	TRBV15	TRBJ2-7
CASSEPEVLSGRTYEQYF	TGCGCCAGCAGTGAGCCCGAGGTACTTAGCGGTCGCACCTACGAGCAGTACTTC	.	.	18	TRBV10-1	TRBJ2-7
CASSSDPGQGAFEQYF	TGCGCCAGCAGCTCCGACCCGGGACAGGGGGCGTTCGAGCAGTACTTC	.	TRBD1	16	TRBV5-1	TRBJ2-7
CASSNGQGQGYTF	TGTGCCAGCAGTAACGGGCAGGGGCAAGGCTACACCTTC	.	.	13	TRBV27	TRBJ1-2
CASSQDSSGQPNTEAFF	TGCGCCAGCAGCCAAGATTCATCGGGACAGCCGAACACTGAAGCTTTCTTT	once	TRBD1	17	TRBV4-1	TRBJ1-1
CASSATGTLNIQYF	TGTGCCAGCAGCGCCACCGGGACTTTAAACATTCAGTACTTC	.	.	14	TRBV9	TRBJ2-4
CASSSIGQGYGYTF	TGTGCCAGCAGTTCAATAGGACAGGGGTATGGCTACACCTTC	.	TRBD1	14	TRBV28	TRBJ1-2
CASSPRQGEVGYTF	TGTGCCAGCAGCCCCAGACAGGGGGAGGTTGGCTACACCTTC	.	TRBD1	14	TRBV14	TRBJ1-2
CSAGDSYEQYF	TGCAGTGCTGGGGACAGTTACGAGCAGTACTTC	.	TRBD1	11	TRBV20-1	TRBJ2-7
CASSQTGEGTEAFF	TGCGCCAGCAGCCAGACAGGGGAGGGGACTGAAGCTTTCTTT	once	TRBD1	14	TRBV5-1	TRBJ1-1
CASSSRIDTEAFF	TGTGCCAGCAGCTCGAGGATTGACACTGAAGCTTTCTTT	.	.	13	TRBV11-2	TRBJ1-1
CASSYLGAYGYTF	TGTGCCAGCAGTTACTTGGGGGCCTATGGCTACACCTTC	.	.	13	TRBV6-6	TRBJ1-2
CASSDPPVWHTGELFF	TGCGCCAGCAGTGACCCCCCCGTGTGGCACACCGGGGAGCTGTTTTTT	.	.	16	TRBV10-1	TRBJ2-2
CASSLEVEGTGLYNEQFF	TGTGCCAGCAGCTTAGAGGTAGAGGGGACAGGTCTCTACAATGAGCAGTTCTTC	.	TRBD1	18	TRBV7-2	TRBJ2-1
CASSGLAGDNEQFF	TGTGCCAGCAGTGGACTAGCGGGAGACAATGAGCAGTTCTTC	once	TRBD2	14	TRBV27	TRBJ2-1
CATSSAVGQGINEKLFF	TGTGCCACCAGCAGTGCGGTAGGGCAGGGAATAAATGAAAAACTGTTTTTT	.	.	17	TRBV15	TRBJ1-4
CASSFGDSGYNEQFF	TGTGCCAGCAGCTTCGGTGATAGCGGATACAATGAGCAGTTCTTC	once	.	15	TRBV5-6	TRBJ2-1
CSVDIGQISAQYF	TGCAGCGTTGATATAGGACAGATTTCCGCGCAGTATTTT	once	.	13	TRBV29-1	TRBJ2-3
CASSYSTGNYGYTF	TGTGCCAGCAGTTACTCGACGGGGAACTATGGCTACACCTTC	.	.	14	TRBV6-5	TRBJ1-2
CASSQDLSGRGTDTQYF	TGCGCCAGCAGCCAAGACTTGAGCGGGAGGGGGACAGATACGCAGTATTTT	.	TRBD2	17	TRBV4-1	TRBJ2-3
CASSLASGNTEAFF	TGTGCCAGCAGCTTAGCTTCGGGGAACACTGAAGCTTTCTTT	.	.	14	TRBV7-2	TRBJ1-1
CASSFYGDNQPQHF	TGTGCCAGCAGTTTTTACGGTGATAATCAGCCCCAGCATTTT	.	.	14	TRBV28	TRBJ1-5
CASSLDGTGYEQYF	TGCGCCAGCAGCTTGGACGGGACAGGGTACGAGCAGTACTTC	.	TRBD1	14	TRBV5-1	TRBJ2-7
CASSVAGNYGYTF	TGTGCCAGCAGTGTTGCGGGTAACTATGGCTACACCTTC	.	.	13	TRBV2	TRBJ1-2
CASSVERLAGANEQFF	TGTGCCAGCAGCGTAGAACGGCTAGCGGGAGCCAATGAGCAGTTCTTC	.	TRBD2	16	TRBV9	TRBJ2-1
CASSRTGSYNEQFF	TGTGCCAGCTCACGTACCGGTAGTTACAATGAGCAGTTCTTC	.	.	14	TRBV18	TRBJ2-1
CASSLQGLEKLFF	TGTGCCAGCAGCTTACAGGGACTCGAAAAACTGTTTTTT	.	.	13	TRBV7-9	TRBJ1-4
CASSLQTGSTVNEQFF	TGCGCCAGCAGCCTACAGACAGGGTCGACAGTAAATGAGCAGTTCTTC	.	TRBD1	16	TRBV5-1	TRBJ2-1
CASSLPGQGIYEQYF	TGTGCCAGCAGCTTACCCGGACAGGGGATCTACGAGCAGTACTTC	.	TRBD1	15	TRBV11-2	TRBJ2-7
CASSFLIAGGPGSDTQYF	TGCGCCAGCAGCTTTCTCATAGCGGGAGGGCCCGGTTCGGATACGCAGTATTTT	.	TRBD2	18	TRBV5-1	TRBJ2-3
CASSKSVEGLTGELFF	TGCGCCAGCAGCAAATCCGTTGAGGGACTCACCGGGGAGCTGTTTTTT	.	.	16	TRBV5-1	TRBJ2-2
CASSPEGLALLETQYF	TGTGCCAGCAGCCCGGAGGGACTAGCGCTGCTCGAGACCCAGTACTTC	.	TRBD2	16	TRBV5-5	TRBJ2-5
CASRDRPSGRDEQYF	TGTGCCAGTAGGGACCGTCCTAGCGGGAGGGATGAGCAGTACTTC	.	TRBD2	15	TRBV19	TRBJ2-7
CASSYGSSGTYEQYF	TGTGCCAGCAGTTACGGGTCTAGCGGCACCTACGAGCAGTACTTC	.	TRBD2	15	TRBV6-7	TRBJ2-7
CASSLAYRGTEAFF	TGTGCCAGCAGCTTGGCCTACAGGGGTACTGAAGCTTTCTTT	.	TRBD1	14	TRBV5-4	TRBJ1-1
CAWSVTGSNQPQHF	TGTGCCTGGAGTGTAACAGGGAGCAATCAGCCCCAGCATTTT	.	.	14	TRBV30	TRBJ1-5
CASSLGLVANEQFF	TGTGCCAGCAGCTTAGGGCTAGTAGCCAATGAGCAGTTCTTC	.	.	14	TRBV7-3	TRBJ2-1
CASRGTVPGTQYF	TGTGCCAGCAGAGGGACAGTACCGGGGACCCAGTACTTC	.	TRBD1	13	TRBV6-1	TRBJ2-5
CASRGFGVQGNTIYF	TGTGCCAGCAGGGGGTTTGGGGTCCAGGGAAACACCATATATTTT	once	.	15	TRBV25-1	TRBJ1-3
CASSLAMQGAIGELFF	TGTGCCAGCAGCCTAGCGATGCAGGGGGCTATCGGGGAGCTGTTTTTT	.	TRBD1	16	TRBV9	TRBJ2-2
CASSLDRGGEETQYF	TGTGCCAGCAGTCTGGACAGGGGGGGTGAGGAGACCCAGTACTTC	.	TRBD1	15	TRBV2	TRBJ2-5
CASSEITSQPQHF	TGTGCCAGCAGTGAAATTACAAGCCAGCCCCAGCATTTT	.	.	13	TRBV2	TRBJ1-5
CAWGSGGGRNIQYF	TGTGCCTGGGGGAGCGGCGGAGGTCGAAACATTCAGTACTTC	.	.	14	TRBV30	TRBJ2-4
CSAGVVFEQFF	TGCAGTGCTGGGGTCGTATTTGAGCAGTTCTTC	.	.	11	TRBV20-1	TRBJ2-1
CASSLGRTSGRGQETQYF	TGTGCCAGCAGCTTAGGCCGGACTAGCGGGAGGGGTCAAGAGACCCAGTACTTC	once	TRBD2	18	TRBV11-2	TRBJ2-5
CASSLLGGSDNEQFF	TGTGCCAGCAGCTTACTGGGAGGGTCTGACAATGAGCAGTTCTTC	.	TRBD2	15	TRBV7-2	TRBJ2-1
CASSYLRELQAFF	TGTGCCAGCAGCTACCTGAGAGAGCTACAAGCTTTCTTT	.	.	13	TRBV6-6	TRBJ1-1
CASSAGAGYNEQFF	TGTGCCAGCAGTGCTGGGGCGGGGTACAATGAGCAGTTCTTC	.	.	14	TRBV6-4	TRBJ2-1
CASSTKGHRTGELFF	TGTGCCAGTAGTACTAAGGGACATAGGACCGGGGAGCTGTTTTTT	.	.	15	TRBV19	TRBJ2-2
CASSRGRSTEAFF	TGTGCCAGCAGCCGAGGTAGGTCCACTGAAGCTTTCTTT	.	.	13	TRBV2	TRBJ1-1
CASSATGGFSETQYF	TGTGCCAGCAGTGCCACAGGGGGCTTTTCTGAGACCCAGTACTTC	once	TRBD1	15	TRBV25-1	TRBJ2-5
CASSPTRAGTNEQFF	TGTGCCAGCAGCCCAACGAGGGCAGGAACCAATGAGCAGTTCTTC	.	.	15	TRBV7-3	TRBJ2-1